This record looks at one T cell receptor (beta chain) sequence and its context. Germline V gene sequence: CDR1 SGHNT, CDR2 YENEEA. V was pared by 3 bases and J by 1 base, with 9 bases between. The CDR3 contains 14 residues. Only in-frame clones appear in the TCRdb table, and some are missing; sequencing was by immunoSEQ multiplex PCR. The data contain 25,000 to 30,000 clones, about 92% of them seen just once; the ten biggest clones take up 2% to 2.5%. This record comes from a study of blood T cell repertoires in COVID-19. Source material: peripheral blood. The chain carries TRBV11-3 and TRBJ1-1; maybe TRBD1 (6 bases). This TCR was sampled from a man in his fifties or sixties with active COVID-19. The DNA of the CDR3 is TGTGCCAGCAGCTTCCGGACAGCGAACACTGAAGCTTTCTTT. Protein: CASSFRTANTEAFF. The full variable domain, in which reference TRBV11-3 and TRBJ1-1 provide the parts outside the CDR3, is EAGVVQSPRYKIIEKKQPVAFWCNPISGHNTLYWYLQNLGQGPELLIRYENEEAVDDSQLPKDRFSAERLKGVDSTLKIQPAELGDSAVYLCASSFRTANTEAFFGQGTRLTVV.